This TCR beta chain was identified in a study of human T cells and chemical hapten exposure. The time point was: patch test 2, 6 weeks after DPC sensitization. Documented treatment: therapeutic diphenylcyclopropenone sensitization with weekly scalp DPC. General study findings and limits: It was expanded TCRs that formed significantly more large CDR3 similarity clusters than controls did. TCRs at high frequency, those above 1 in 1000, did not change with DPC sensitization. Alopecia in the donors means their immune response may deviate from healthy people's.

To note about this clonotype: Its matching antigen is unknown.

Per the germline V gene, CDR1 is MNHEY and CDR2 is SVGAGI. Trimming removed 7 bases at V and 4 bases at J, with 8 bases between. The CDR3 has 11 amino acids. The study's library attached unique molecular identifiers to single cDNA molecules. TCRdb called the RACE reads again in MiXCR, with one record for every CDR3 protein. The sample lists more than 85,000 distinct CDR3 sequences; 9% to 9.5% were seen once. The sequence was collected from a woman between 35 and 50 years old with alopecia areata. Some clones in this sample may be carry-over from other donors' samples. The material sequenced was whole blood, taken in connection with sensitization to the hapten diphenylcyclopropenone (DPC). The chain couples TRBV6-5 to TRBJ2-7, with no clear D. This chain's CDR3 is CASTWDYEQYF. The CDR3 DNA sequence: TGTGCCAGCACTTGGGATTACGAGCAGTACTTC.